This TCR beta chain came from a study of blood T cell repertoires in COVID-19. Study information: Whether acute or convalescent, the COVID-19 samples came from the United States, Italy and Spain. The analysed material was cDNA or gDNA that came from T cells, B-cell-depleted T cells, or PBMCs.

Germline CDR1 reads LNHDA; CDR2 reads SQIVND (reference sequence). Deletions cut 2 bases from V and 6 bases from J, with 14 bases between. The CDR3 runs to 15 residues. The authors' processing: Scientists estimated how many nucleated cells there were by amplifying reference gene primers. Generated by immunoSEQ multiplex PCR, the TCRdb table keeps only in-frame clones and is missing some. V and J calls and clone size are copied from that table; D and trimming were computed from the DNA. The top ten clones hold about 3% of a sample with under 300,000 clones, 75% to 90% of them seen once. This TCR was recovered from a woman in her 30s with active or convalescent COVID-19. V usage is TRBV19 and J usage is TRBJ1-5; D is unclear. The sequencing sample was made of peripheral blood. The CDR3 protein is CASSIIGGIGQPQHF. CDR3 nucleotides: TGTGCCAGTAGTATAATAGGAGGGATCGGTCAGCCCCAGCATTTT.